The 31 T cell receptor beta chains below come from one sample, sequenced in a study of blood T cell repertoires in COVID-19. TCRdb keeps only in-frame clones here, not all; method: immunoSEQ multiplex PCR. The sample includes some 100,000 clones, 70% to 90% of them seen just once. Source material: peripheral blood. The receptors here all came from a woman in her 70s with acute or convalescent COVID-19.

This clone was recorded only once. The chain is built from TRBV19 and TRBJ2-2; 7 bases align to TRBD1. CDR3 length equals 15 residues. The J segment lost 4 bases and the V segment lost 7 bases, leaving 9 bases of the junction unmatched. The germline V gene encodes CDR1 LNHDA and CDR2 SQIVND (reference sequence). The CDR3 sequence is CASIETGISTGELFF. CDR3 nucleotides: TGTGCCAGTATCGAGACAGGGATCAGCACCGGGGAGCTGTTTTTT.

V usage is TRBV5-8 and J usage is TRBJ1-5, with 8 bases lining up with TRBD1. The CDR3 has 17 amino acids. V dropped 4 bases and J dropped 6; count of bases not matched to a gene: 15. Germline lookup yields CDR1 SGHTS and CDR2 YDEGEE. The CDR3 coding sequence is TGTGCCAGCAGCCCAGGTAGCGGACAGGGCAATCCTCAGCCCCAGCATTTT. Translation gives CASSPGSGQGNPQPQHF.

V is TRBV5-6 and J is TRBJ2-3, with no clear D. Trimming shortened V by 1 base and J by 2 bases, and 14 bases separated the two germline ends. Germline CDR1 reads SGHDT; CDR2 reads YYEEEE. The CDR3 is 16 amino acids. The CDR3 sequence is CASSLSEVASTDTQYF. CDR3 nucleotides: TGTGCCAGCAGCTTGTCCGAGGTTGCCTCCACAGATACGCAGTATTTT.

The rearrangement uses TRBV30 and TRBJ2-3; D gene unclear. The V gene's germline CDR1 is GTSNPN and CDR2 SVGIG (reference sequence). V shed 1 base and J shed 1 base, with 9 bases lying between them. CDR3 length equals 14 residues. CDR3 sequence (DNA): TGTGCCTGGAGTGGTGGGCAGGGCACAGATACGCAGTATTTT. This gives the protein CAWSGGQGTDTQYF.

J is TRBJ1-1 and V is TRBV10-1; no clear D gene. Trimming cost V 4 bases and J 5 bases, with 14 bases left between them. Germline lookup yields CDR1 WNHNN and CDR2 SYGVQD (reference sequence). The CDR3 is 14 residues long. The CDR3 loop is CASSAGRRRTEAFF. CDR3 nucleotide sequence: TGCGCCAGCAGTGCGGGCAGGAGGAGGACTGAAGCTTTCTTT.

This clone was observed once. This chain uses TRBV6-5 with TRBJ1-2; the match to TRBD1 covers 8 bases. The trim removed 6 bases at V and 0 bases at J, leaving 6 bases unmatched. This CDR3 comprises 15 residues. Germline loops: CDR1 MNHEY, CDR2 SVGAGI. The CDR3: CASSPWGQANYGYTF. CDR3 nucleotide sequence: TGTGCCAGCAGCCCCTGGGGACAGGCTAACTATGGCTACACCTTC.

The CDR3 region has the DNA TGTGCCGGCGGGACGATAGCGGGAGTCCCCGGGGAGCTGTTTTTT. Translation gives CAGGTIAGVPGELFF. The rearrangement uses TRBV7-2 and TRBJ2-2; 9 bases are a match to TRBD2. CDR1 is SGHTA and CDR2 is FQGNSA in the germline V gene. This CDR3 is built from 15 residues. Unmatched junction bases numbered 13, after V lost 11 bases and J lost 6 bases.

V usage is TRBV11-2 and J usage is TRBJ2-1; 9 bases align to TRBD2. The CDR3 is 14 amino acids. V gave up 2 bases and J gave up 9 bases; unmatched junction bases: 5. Looked up from germline, CDR1 is SGHAT and CDR2 is FQNNGV. The CDR3 loop is CASSLSGRPPEQFF. The CDR3 region has the DNA TGTGCCAGCAGCTTAAGCGGGAGGCCACCTGAGCAGTTCTTC. Looking up the rest from reference TRBV11-2 and TRBJ2-1 gives the full variable domain: EAGVAQSPRYKIIEKRQSVAFWCNPISGHATLYWYQQILGQGPKLLIQFQNNGVVDDSQLPKDRFSAERLKGVDSTLKIQPAKLEDSAVYLCASSLSGRPPEQFFGPGTRLTVL.

This chain connects TRBV5-4 to TRBJ1-2; 8 bases are a match to TRBD1. CDR1 is SGHNT and CDR2 is YYREEE in the germline V gene (reference sequence). The CDR3 has 16 residues. The J segment lost 5 bases and the V segment lost 2 bases, leaving 11 bases of the junction unmatched. The CDR3 protein is CASSFYRDRGTYGYTF. As DNA, the CDR3 is TGTGCCAGCAGCTTTTACCGCGACAGGGGAACTTATGGCTACACCTTC.

This sequence joins TRBV20-1 and TRBJ1-2; perhaps TRBD1 as D (5 bases). This CDR3 region has 11 residues. CDR1 is DFQATT, CDR2 SNEGSKA, per germline (reference sequence). The V end was cut by 3 bases, the J end by 8 bases, with 10 bases between. The CDR3 nucleotides read TGCAGTGCTAGGGACAAGCAGGGCTACACCTTC. Its protein is CSARDKQGYTF.

The chain employs TRBV28 and TRBJ2-7; TRBD2 might be the D (6 bases). The V gene's germline CDR1 is MDHEN and CDR2 SYDVKM. The V and J ends lost 8 bases and 3 bases respectively, with 14 bases between them. The CDR3 is 13 residues long. The CDR3: CASLTEGNYEQYF. The CDR3 DNA is TGTGCCAGCCTTACGGAGGGCAACTACGAGCAGTACTTC.

This chain uses TRBV5-5 with TRBJ1-2, with 9 bases identical to TRBD1. The CDR3 spans 17 residues. Germline CDR1 is SGHKS and CDR2 is YYEKEE (reference sequence). The trim removed 4 bases at V and 2 bases at J, leaving 12 bases unmatched. CDR3 region: CASSPEPGQGENYGYTF. The CDR3 DNA sequence: TGTGCCAGCAGCCCCGAACCGGGACAGGGTGAGAACTATGGCTACACCTTC.

The chain couples TRBV5-1 to TRBJ1-2; weak D call: TRBD1 (5 bases). The V end lost 0 bases, the J end lost 2 bases, and 11 bases lay between the germline ends. The CDR3 is made up of 15 amino acids. The germline gives CDR1 SGHRS, CDR2 YFSETQ. The CDR3 sequence is CASSLEGLINYGYTF. CDR3 sequence (DNA): TGCGCCAGCAGCTTGGAGGGACTGATAAACTATGGCTACACCTTC.

The chain combines TRBV7-9 with TRBJ2-2; possible D gene TRBD1, 6 bases. The CDR3 is 14 residues long. V was shortened by 5 bases and J by 4 bases, with 11 bases between the two germline ends. From germline, CDR1 is SEHNR and CDR2 FQNEAQ (reference sequence). The CDR3 here is CASSKPDSTGELFF. CDR3 DNA sequence: TGTGCCAGCAGCAAGCCGGACAGCACCGGGGAGCTGTTTTTT.

This chain connects TRBV6-1 to TRBJ1-5; D might be TRBD1 (5 bases). Germline CDR1 is MNHNS and CDR2 is SASEGT. Trimming left V 1 base short and J 10 bases short, with 17 bases between. CDR3 size: 15 residues. CDR3 amino acids: CASSEVGGGRYPQHF. DNA of the CDR3: TGTGCCAGCAGTGAAGTGGGGGGGGGTCGGTATCCCCAGCATTTT.

The chain employs TRBV5-1 and TRBJ1-2; D is perhaps TRBD1 (5 bases). Germline CDR1 reads SGHRS; CDR2 reads YFSETQ. There are 12 residues in the CDR3. Between the trimmed V and J ends, which lost 3 bases and 5 bases, there was a span of 8 bases. CDR3 sequence reads: CASSSQGYGYTF. DNA of the CDR3: TGCGCCAGCAGCTCTCAGGGTTATGGCTACACCTTC.

The gene calls are TRBV2 and TRBJ1-4; D is ambiguous. Trimming removed 6 bases at V and 0 bases at J, with 8 bases between. Germline CDR1 reads SNHLY; CDR2 reads FYNNEI. The CDR3 loop spans 14 amino acids. CDR3 protein: CASSLQSTNEKLFF. The CDR3 DNA sequence: TGTGCCAGCAGCTTGCAGTCAACTAATGAAAAACTGTTTTTT.

The chain is built from TRBV28 and TRBJ2-7; D call uncertain. The germline V and J ends were trimmed by 3 bases and 0 bases, with 9 bases remaining between them. Per the germline V gene, CDR1 is MDHEN and CDR2 is SYDVKM. The length of the CDR3 is 14 residues. Written as DNA, the CDR3 is TGTGCCAGCAGTTTGGGCAGAAGCTCCTACGAGCAGTACTTC. Protein sequence: CASSLGRSSYEQYF. Full variable domain (rest looked up from reference TRBV28 and TRBJ2-7): DVKVTQSSRYLVKRTGEKVFLECVQDMDHENMFWYRQDPGLGLRLIYFSYDVKMKEKGDIPEGYSVSREKKERFSLILESASTNQTSMYLCASSLGRSSYEQYFGPGTRLTVT.

J is TRBJ2-2 and V is TRBV2; TRBD2 agrees at 9 bases. The V gene end was trimmed by 5 bases and the J gene end by 6 bases; junction bases not matched to a gene: 7. Germline CDR1 and CDR2: SNHLY and FYNNEI. The CDR3 spans 15 residues. The CDR3 DNA sequence: TGTGCCAGCAGTCTGGTGCGGGGGGGCCCCGGGGAGCTGTTTTTT. Its protein product is CASSLVRGGPGELFF.

This clone was observed a single time. The rearrangement uses TRBV5-1 and TRBJ2-3; D uncertain. The V gene lost 3 bases and the J gene lost 3 bases, with 14 bases spanning the gap. In germline, CDR1 is SGHRS, CDR2 YFSETQ. This CDR3 comprises 15 residues. The CDR3 sequence: CASSSSGLVTDTQYF. CDR3 sequence (DNA): TGCGCCAGCAGCTCTTCTGGGCTTGTGACAGATACGCAGTATTTT.

This chain links TRBV5-8 with TRBJ1-2, with D perhaps matching TRBD1 (5 bases). With 6 bases removed from V and 1 base from J, the gap between germline ends came to 16 bases. The length of the CDR3 is 15 residues. CDR1 and CDR2 from the germline V gene are SGHTS and YDEGEE. The CDR3 loop is CASKGVSGFNYGYTF. The CDR3 nucleotides are TGTGCCAGCAAAGGGGTTTCAGGGTTTAACTATGGCTACACCTTC. The whole variable domain, remainder taken from reference TRBV5-8 and TRBJ1-2, is EAGVTQSPTHLIKTRGQQATLRCSPISGHTSVYWYQQALGLGLQFLLWYDEGEERNRGNFPPRFSGRQFPNYSSELNVNALELEDSALYLCASKGVSGFNYGYTFGSGTRLTVV.

The chain recombines TRBV27 with TRBJ1-1; a weak D match, TRBD1 (5 bases). The V gene lost 3 bases and the J gene lost 6 bases, with 17 bases spanning the gap. The CDR3 loop spans 15 amino acids. Germline lookup yields CDR1 MNHEY and CDR2 SMNVEV (reference sequence). The CDR3: CASSFGQGRVSEAFF. The CDR3 nucleotides are TGTGCCAGCAGTTTTGGCCAGGGAAGGGTTTCTGAAGCTTTCTTT.

The J gene is TRBJ2-7, the V gene TRBV27; D might be TRBD2 (6 bases). This CDR3 has 13 amino acids. Germline V gene sequence: CDR1 MNHEY, CDR2 SMNVEV (reference sequence). The V end was cut by 8 bases, the J end by 3 bases, with 14 bases between. In nucleotides, the CDR3 is TGTGCCAGCGGGAGCGGGCGGGGCTACGAGCAGTACTTC. Its translation is CASGSGRGYEQYF.

J is TRBJ2-5 and V is TRBV5-1, with 12 bases fitting TRBD1. From germline, CDR1 is SGHRS and CDR2 YFSETQ. The ends lost 0 bases at V and 4 bases at J; junction bases unmatched: 7. This CDR3 is 17 amino acids long. The CDR3 coding sequence is TGCGCCAGCAGCTTGGCTTCTGGGACAGGGGGCAGAGAGACCCAGTACTTC. Translating gives CASSLASGTGGRETQYF.

V is TRBV25-1 and J is TRBJ1-1, with a weak D call TRBD1 (6 bases). Germline V lookup: CDR1 MGHDK, CDR2 SYGVNS. Trimming stripped 3 bases from V and 0 bases from J, with 11 bases between. CDR3 length: 15 amino acids. Written as DNA, the CDR3 is TGTGCCAGCAGTGAGGGGGGGCTCATGAACACTGAAGCTTTCTTT. It encodes CASSEGGLMNTEAFF.

This CDR3 reads CASSDLGQALNSPLHF. The CDR3 DNA reads as TGCGCCAGCAGTGACCTGGGACAGGCACTTAATTCACCCCTCCACTTT. The chain carries TRBV10-2 and TRBJ1-6; 8 positions match TRBD1. J was trimmed by 6 bases and V by 3 bases; bases with no gene match: 7. The CDR3 consists of 16 residues. Germline V gene lookup returns CDR1 WSHSY and CDR2 SAAADI.

The chain uses TRBV11-2 and TRBJ2-5; D is possibly TRBD2 (6 bases). The ends were cut back, 1 base at V and 2 bases at J, with 14 bases in the middle. Germline loops: CDR1 SGHAT, CDR2 FQNNGV. The CDR3 loop spans 16 amino acids. The CDR3 spells CASSLGVDYLQETQYF. CDR3 nucleotide sequence: TGTGCCAGCAGCTTAGGTGTGGACTACTTACAAGAGACCCAGTACTTC.

The chain joins TRBV5-4 to TRBJ2-7; TRBD2 aligns across 7 bases. The CDR3 covers 16 residues. V was pared by 5 bases and J by 0 bases, with 11 bases of the junction left unmatched. Germline CDR1 reads SGHNT; CDR2 reads YYREEE (reference sequence). The CDR3 loop is CASRPRGEGNSYEQYF. The CDR3 nucleotides read TGTGCCAGCAGGCCAAGAGGGGAGGGAAACTCCTACGAGCAGTACTTC.

This clone came up once. The chain has TRBV6-5 and TRBJ2-2, with 9 bases matching TRBD1. The length of the CDR3 is 15 residues. The V gene end was trimmed by 8 bases and the J gene end by 4 bases; junction bases not matched to a gene: 8. The germline V gene encodes CDR1 MNHEY and CDR2 SVGAGI. CDR3 residues: CASRDRGVATGELFF. The CDR3 DNA follows: TGTGCCAGCCGAGACAGGGGGGTCGCCACCGGGGAGCTGTTTTTT.

The V call is TRBV11-2, the J call TRBJ2-1; D is perhaps TRBD1 (6 bases). V gave up 5 bases and J gave up 7 bases, with 9 bases separating them. Germline CDR1 is SGHAT and CDR2 is FQNNGV. This CDR3 contains 12 residues. The CDR3 is CASSLGQNEQFF. In DNA form, the CDR3 reads TGTGCCAGCAGCCTCGGACAGAATGAGCAGTTCTTC.

The rearrangement joins TRBV28 to TRBJ1-5; possibly TRBD1 for D (6 bases). Trimming took off 5 bases at V and 4 bases at J, with 12 bases between the two ends. The CDR3 is 14 amino acids. CDR1 MDHEN and CDR2 SYDVKM come from the germline V gene. DNA of the CDR3: TGTGCCAGCAGTCTCCAGCAGGGGAATCAGCCCCAGCATTTT. This codes for CASSLQQGNQPQHF.